This TCR beta chain was sequenced in a study of blood T cell repertoires in COVID-19. Authors' data handling: The assay estimated nucleated cells by amplifying reference gene primers. Assay used: immunoSEQ multiplex PCR; TCRdb lists only in-frame clones, some missing. V and J calls plus clone size are reproduced from that table; the DNA served to infer D and trimming. The table lists about 250,000 clones, under 85% of them singletons. The germline V gene has CDR1 SGHTA and CDR2 FQGTGA. V was pared by 0 bases and J by 4 bases, with 8 bases of the junction left unmatched. The CDR3 is 17 amino acids. This sequence was found in a human donor with COVID-19, enrolled during active disease. The donor label of this sample is uncertain. Sequencing was performed on peripheral blood. This chain links TRBV7-3 with TRBJ2-2, with TRBD2 identical over 7 bases. The CDR3 sequence: CASSLTRRDYPTGELFF. In nucleotides, the CDR3 is TGTGCCAGCAGCTTAACTAGGCGGGACTACCCCACCGGGGAGCTGTTTTTT.